This entry lists 27 T cell receptor beta chains sequenced from one sample in a study of metastatic and nonmetastatic thyroid tumors. TCRdb re-processed the PCR reads through MiXCR. The sample consists of approximately 25,000 clones, about 26% of them appearing once. No patient had received any treatment before thyroid surgery. The material sequenced was blood. These receptors came from a male donor with papillary thyroid cancer or a benign thyroid nodule (not recorded which). Some clones in this sample may be carry-over from other donors' samples.

In the case of this clone: At one of its ends the junction is not consistent with the germline gene, which may arise from a read error. V is TRBV20-1 and J is TRBJ2-3; D possibly matches TRBD1 or TRBD2 (6 bases each). Germline CDR1 and CDR2: DFQATT and SNEGSKA (reference sequence). This CDR3 comprises 15 residues. CDR3 protein: CSARDWGARTDKQYF. The CDR3 coding sequence is TGCAGTGCTAGAGATTGGGGGGCTCGCACAGATAAGCAGTATTTT.

This clone came up a few times. V is TRBV28 and J is TRBJ2-7; D uncertain. Trimming shortened V by 4 bases and J by 6 bases, and 10 bases separated the two germline ends. The CDR3 length is 12 residues. The germline gives CDR1 MDHEN, CDR2 SYDVKM. The CDR3 bases are TGTGCCAGCAGTTACGGCCTTGGCGAGCAGTACTTC. This gives the protein CASSYGLGEQYF.

This clone was seen ten or more times. V and J are TRBV15 and TRBJ2-1, with D tentatively TRBD1 (6 bases). V shed 2 bases and J shed 6 bases, with 11 bases lying between them. From germline, CDR1 is LNHNV and CDR2 YYDKDF (reference sequence). This CDR3 is built from 14 residues. CDR3 DNA: TGTGCCACCAGCAGAAATACAGGGAGCAATGAGCAGTTCTTC. Translating gives CATSRNTGSNEQFF.

This chain links TRBV27 with TRBJ2-1, with 10 nucleotides matching TRBD2. Trimming removed 5 bases from V and 10 bases from J; junction bases left unmatched: 11. The CDR3 extends over 15 amino acids. Looked up from germline, CDR1 is MNHEY and CDR2 is SMNVEV (reference sequence). CDR3 sequence (DNA): TGTGCCAGCAGTATCGGGACTAGCGAACGGATGGAGCAGTTCTTC. It translates to CASSIGTSERMEQFF.

Many counts were recorded for this clone. The chain joins TRBV5-1 to TRBJ2-2, with D possibly matching TRBD2 (6 bases). V was cut by 4 bases and J by 4 bases, with 20 bases left in between. CDR1 and CDR2 (germline): SGHRS, YFSETQ. This CDR3 contains 17 residues. The CDR3 here is CASSPRDRQEGTGELFF. CDR3 DNA sequence: TGCGCCAGCAGCCCCCGGGATCGGCAGGAGGGCACCGGGGAGCTGTTTTTT.

In the case of this clone: The junction does not match germline at one end; this may be a read error. The chain couples TRBV12-5 to TRBJ2-6; TRBD2 might be the D (5 bases). This CDR3 is built from 18 residues. Germline CDR1 LGHNT, CDR2 FRNRAP. CDR3 sequence: CASGLVIRGSAAANFLTF. CDR3 in DNA: TGTGCTAGTGGTTTGGTAATACGGGGTTCGGCTGCGGCCAACTTCCTGACTTTC.

The rearrangement links TRBV5-1 to TRBJ1-5; D perhaps matches TRBD1 (5 bases). CDR1 SGHRS and CDR2 YFSETQ come from the germline V gene. Trimming removed 5 bases from V and 0 bases from J, with 18 bases in between. The CDR3 runs to 17 residues. CDR3 loop: CASSRDPDVYSNQPQHF. The CDR3 nucleotides are TGCGCCAGCAGTCGGGACCCTGACGTTTATAGCAATCAGCCCCAGCATTTT.

This clone has only a few counts. The genes are TRBV28 and TRBJ1-1, with 7 positions matching TRBD1. V trimming: 3 bases; J trimming: 9 bases; junction bases outside the gene matches: 7. The germline V gene has CDR1 MDHEN and CDR2 SYDVKM. CDR3 length: 13 amino acids. DNA of the CDR3: TGTGCCAGCAGTTTTAGTACGGGACAGAAAGCTTTCTTT. Protein sequence: CASSFSTGQKAFF.

Within the sample, this clone is medium-sized. The rearrangement joins TRBV20-1 to TRBJ1-1; TRBD1 is a possible D gene (5 bases). The germline V gene has CDR1 DFQATT and CDR2 SNEGSKA (reference sequence). The CDR3 totals 15 residues. The germline V and J ends were trimmed by 3 bases and 2 bases, with 16 bases remaining between them. DNA of the CDR3: TGCAGTGCTAGCGGTTTGGGACGGGTAAACACTGAAGCTTTCTTT. It yields the protein CSASGLGRVNTEAFF.

The chain couples TRBV3-1 to TRBJ2-7; D gene uncertain. V was pared by 1 base and J by 5 bases, with 9 bases between. There are 13 residues in the CDR3. CDR1 and CDR2 from the germline V gene are LGHDT and YNNKEL (reference sequence). CDR3 coding DNA: TGTGCCAGCAGCCAAGGGTTGCGCGACGAGCAGTACTTC. Protein sequence: CASSQGLRDEQYF.

In its sample, this clone was seen many times. This rearrangement joins TRBV6-1 to TRBJ1-2; the match to TRBD1 covers 7 bases. CDR1 and CDR2 from the germline V gene are MNHNS and SASEGT. The CDR3 covers 15 residues. The V segment lost 5 bases and the J segment 6 bases; nucleotides outside the gene matches: 12. DNA of the CDR3: TGTGCCAGCAGTAGCTACAGGGGTCCCCCACATGGCTACACCTTC. Translating gives CASSSYRGPPHGYTF.

This clone was seen a few times. Mismatch with germline at one junction end may stem from a read error. This chain uses TRBV6-6 with TRBJ1-3; 7 nucleotides align to TRBD1. The length of the CDR3 is 16 residues. Germline values: CDR1 MNHNY, CDR2 SVGAGI (reference sequence). The CDR3 region is CAGSYSTGHEGFTIYF. Here the CDR3 DNA reads TGTGCCGGCAGTTACTCGACAGGGCACGAGGGTTTCACCATATATTTT.

At least ten counts were recorded for this clone. The rearrangement links TRBV3-1 to TRBJ2-7; a weak D match, TRBD1 (5 bases). V lost 0 bases and J 5 bases, leaving 11 bases between the germline ends. CDR1 is LGHDT, CDR2 YNNKEL, per germline (reference sequence). There are 14 residues in the CDR3. CDR3 sequence (DNA): TGTGCCAGCAGCCAAGAGCAGGGAATTAACGAGCAGTACTTC. Encoded protein: CASSQEQGINEQYF.

In this sample, this clone turned up many times. This sequence joins TRBV7-2 and TRBJ1-1; unclear D gene. Trimming cost V 2 bases and J 1 base, with 8 bases left between them. CDR1 and CDR2 (germline): SGHTA, FQGNSA. The CDR3 is made up of 14 amino acids. CDR3 in amino acids: CASSLSAQNTEAFF. The CDR3 coding sequence is TGTGCCAGCAGCTTAAGTGCTCAGAACACTGAAGCTTTCTTT.

The CDR3 coding sequence is TGTGCCAGCAGTTCCCGGTTCAGCACAGATACGCAGTATTTT. This translates into CASSSRFSTDTQYF. This chain joins TRBV6-6 and TRBJ2-3; D remains unclear. Germline assignment: CDR1 MNHNY and CDR2 SVGAGI (reference sequence). Trimming pared 4 bases from V and 0 bases from J, leaving 8 bases between. The CDR3 contains 14 residues.

The chain combines TRBV20-1 with TRBJ1-2; D unresolved. Germline CDR1 DFQATT, CDR2 SNEGSKA (reference sequence). V lost 0 bases and J lost 5, with 10 bases in between. This CDR3 has 13 amino acids. The CDR3 here is CSAREKARYGYTF. The CDR3 region has the DNA TGCAGTGCTAGAGAAAAGGCGCGGTATGGCTACACCTTC.

This clone was detected only a few times. Relative to the germline gene, one junction end is altered; a read error may explain this. The chain carries TRBV12-3 or TRBV12-4 and TRBJ2-2; D is unclear. The CDR3 is 13 residues long. CDR3 sequence: CASSFNPRPLSVF. CDR3 sequence (DNA): TGTGCCAGCAGTTTCAACCCGCGACCCTTGTCCGTTTTT.

This clone was observed many times. A much larger clone lies one base from this, so it may be a read error. The chain employs TRBV6-5 and TRBJ2-5, with D tentatively TRBD1 (6 bases). CDR3 length equals 13 residues. Germline CDR1 and CDR2: MNHEY and SVGAGI. The V and J ends lost 5 bases and 7 bases respectively, with 14 bases between them. The DNA for the CDR3 is TGTGCCAGCAGTGTTACAGGGTTGGGGACCCAGTACTTC. This codes for CASSVTGLGTQYF.

By its share, this clone is medium-sized. The gene calls are TRBV6-1 and TRBJ2-7, with D perhaps TRBD2 (5 bases). V gave up 8 bases and J gave up 2 bases, with 16 bases separating them. This CDR3 is 14 amino acids long. Germline CDR1 is MNHNS and CDR2 is SASEGT. The CDR3 here is CASGRALVPYEQYF. The CDR3 DNA sequence: TGTGCCAGCGGTCGGGCACTAGTTCCCTACGAGCAGTACTTC.

This clone was recorded at least ten times. The rearrangement uses TRBV11-2 and TRBJ2-1; TRBD2 aligns across 7 bases. J was trimmed by 4 bases and V by 8 bases; bases with no gene match: 8. The CDR3 runs to 14 residues. Germline assignment: CDR1 SGHAT and CDR2 FQNNGV. CDR3 region: CASGPGLTYNEQFF. CDR3 DNA: TGTGCCAGCGGTCCGGGACTAACTTACAATGAGCAGTTCTTC. The entire variable domain, with the rest obtained from reference TRBV11-2 and TRBJ2-1, is as follows: EAGVAQSPRYKIIEKRQSVAFWCNPISGHATLYWYQQILGQGPKLLIQFQNNGVVDDSQLPKDRFSAERLKGVDSTLKIQPAKLEDSAVYLCASGPGLTYNEQFFGPGTRLTVL.

Sample share makes this clone medium-sized. V gene TRBV18 combines with J gene TRBJ2-7; 8 nucleotides line up with TRBD2. The length of the CDR3 is 15 residues. The ends lost 3 bases at V and 3 bases at J; junction bases unmatched: 7. Looked up from germline, CDR1 is KGHSH and CDR2 is LQKENI. The CDR3 sequence is CASSPSYGGGYEQYF. CDR3 nucleotide sequence: TGTGCCAGCTCACCCTCTTACGGGGGGGGCTACGAGCAGTACTTC.

This clone was detected a few times. This sample includes further DNA sequences coding for the same CDR3. This rearrangement joins TRBV20-1 to TRBJ2-7; 8 bases agree with TRBD2. The ends lost 6 bases at V and 6 bases at J; junction bases unmatched: 10. Germline values: CDR1 DFQATT, CDR2 SNEGSKA (reference sequence). There are 13 residues in the CDR3. The CDR3 region has the DNA TGCAGTGCGCCGGTTAGCGGGGTAGGCGAGCAGTACTTC. Amino acids: CSAPVSGVGEQYF.

Regarding this clone: The junction does not match germline at one end; this may be a read error. The rearrangement links TRBV7-2 to TRBJ2-1, with TRBD2 as a possible D gene (5 bases). Per germline, CDR1 SGHTA and CDR2 FQGNSA. The CDR3 is 14 amino acids. CDR3 sequence: CVSSLSPQAEGQFF. The CDR3, as DNA: TGTGTCAGCAGCCTGTCCCCCCAAGCAGAGGGGCAGTTCTTC.

This clone was seen repeatedly, ten times or more. The chain combines TRBV24-1 with TRBJ2-5, with D unresolved. V lost 6 bases to trimming and J lost 1 base, with 14 bases between them. CDR1 is KGHDR, CDR2 SFDVKD, per germline. The CDR3 runs to 15 residues. CDR3 nucleotide sequence: TGTGCCACCAGTTCCTTATTAGGCAGCCAAGAGACCCAGTACTTC. This gives the protein CATSSLLGSQETQYF.

This chain connects TRBV7-2 to TRBJ2-5, with D hard to call. Trimming shortened V by 5 bases and J by 5 bases, and 9 bases separated the two germline ends. CDR3 length: 12 residues. The germline V gene encodes CDR1 SGHTA and CDR2 FQGNSA. CDR3 bases: TGTGCCAGCAGCATCAATGGGGAGACCCAGTACTTC. This gives the protein CASSINGETQYF.

CDR3 amino acids: CASSRQAYNEQFF. Here the CDR3 DNA reads TGTGCCAGCAGCCGACAGGCGTACAATGAGCAGTTCTTC. V usage is TRBV11-2 and J usage is TRBJ2-1; possible D gene TRBD1, 6 bases. Trimming took 5 bases from V and 4 from J, leaving 9 bases between them. The CDR3 is 13 residues long. Germline lookup yields CDR1 SGHAT and CDR2 FQNNGV.

The CDR3 region is CASSLEGQVNNEQFF. DNA of the CDR3: TGTGCCAGCAGTCTTGAGGGACAAGTAAACAATGAGCAGTTCTTC. V usage is TRBV6-2 or TRBV6-3 and J usage is TRBJ2-1, with D possibly being TRBD1 (6 bases). Trimming removed 5 bases from V and 5 bases from J, with 16 bases in between. There are 15 residues in the CDR3. Germline V lookup: CDR1 MNHEY, CDR2 SVGEGT.